This T cell receptor (beta chain) was captured by sequencing in a study of T-cell memory formation after mild COVID-19. Study-wide results and limits: CD4+ clones that contracted lay mainly in CM and EM; CD8+ ones lay in EMRA. In second-wave clones peaking day 37, SARS-CoV-2 specificity remained unconfirmed.

5'RACE with constant-segment primers built TCRalpha and TCRbeta cDNA libraries with UMIs. Each CDR3 protein gets one entry after TCRdb re-called the 5' RACE reads with MiXCR. The table has 400,000 to 450,000 distinct CDR3 sequences, more than 15% seen once. The V and J ends lost 10 bases and 11 bases respectively, with 25 bases between them. The CDR3 sequence is 15 residues long. Germline CDR1 is KGHDR and CDR2 is SFDVKD. Points on this clonotype: Its specificity is unknown.

V usage is TRBV24-1 and J usage is TRBJ1-4; perhaps TRBD1 as D (5 bases). The sequence was collected from a man in his late teens or twenties who had mild COVID-19 (a few samples of this study predate the infection). Cell type and time point are not known. The specimen was PBMCs or a T cell subset sorted from them (not recorded which). DNA for the CDR3: TGTGCCACGGGGTCCAGGGACCTGGAGAGCGAGAAACTGTTTTTT. Translation: CATGSRDLESEKLFF.